These T cell receptor beta chains were read from a single sample in a study of identical twins. TCRdb used MiXCR to reprocess the 5' RACE reads, holding one entry per CDR3 protein. The repertoire consists of 540,000 or so distinct CDR3 sequences, with about a fifth occurring once and the leading ten covering approximately 0.52%. This sample also belongs to another study, concerning yellow fever vaccine responses in identical twins.

Sequenced material: CD4+ T cells sorted from blood. These receptors were obtained from a woman younger than 30 in good health. The conserved cysteine and the conserved F or W are not part of the CDR3 here.

TRBV3-1	TRBJ1-4	ASSQVRDGREKLF
TRBV12-3/TRBV12-4	TRBJ2-3	ASSSRAGSGRSTDTQY
TRBV27	TRBJ2-5	ASSSAGTGEETQY
TRBV20-1	TRBJ2-7	SARGRLASGVYEQY
TRBV7-9	TRBJ1-5	ASSLGQTQNQPQH
TRBV7-9	TRBJ2-7	ASSLKGQGLSYEQY
TRBV11-2	TRBJ2-2	ASSPRELGNTGELF
TRBV29-1	TRBJ2-5	SVAQGVQETQY
TRBV12-3/TRBV12-4	TRBJ1-2	ASSAQNREGYT
TRBV7-2	TRBJ2-1	ASSARLAGGLF
TRBV6-5	TRBJ2-7	ASSYSVLGASYEQY
TRBV24-1	TRBJ2-1	ATSGSRGSYNEQF
TRBV25-1	TRBJ1-1	ASSETRHSEAF
TRBV5-1	TRBJ2-5	ASSTPAIQETQY
TRBV12-3/TRBV12-4	TRBJ2-2	ASSPTGRGMTGELF
TRBV5-1	TRBJ2-5	ASSPVGTETQY
TRBV20-1	TRBJ2-1	SAWGKDYNEQF
TRBV12-3/TRBV12-4	TRBJ2-4	ASSLMRVGGVVY
TRBV12-3/TRBV12-4	TRBJ2-2	ASSAVGAAGELF
TRBV7-9	TRBJ1-1	ASSLPDRLGTEAF
TRBV20-1	TRBJ1-2	SARAGTGNYGYT
TRBV5-1	TRBJ2-1	ASSRESGSYNEQF
TRBV12-3/TRBV12-4	TRBJ2-7	ASGQGIYEQY
TRBV9	TRBJ2-3	ASSVDSGDTQY
TRBV6-5	TRBJ2-1	ASSRTRDEQF
TRBV11-1	TRBJ2-2	ASSSGLAGAKSNTGELF